This paragraph covers one T cell receptor (beta chain) sequence. The antigen it binds to is not known. Per-nucleotide qualities are absent, and no much larger clonotype sits a single base away. V drops 4 bases and J drops 0 bases, leaving 3 bases in between. The CDR3 runs 13 residues from the cysteine to the phenylalanine. Only the CDR3 DNA is retained, 39 bases long and in frame from the first base. CDR1 and CDR2, per the germline V gene, are MNHEY and SVGAGI. The immunoSEQ Assay, a bias-controlled multiplex PCR, was used to amplify TCRbeta CDR3 regions from genomic DNA. From the authors' description of their analysis: Nucleated cell counts per sample were estimated from amplification of reference gene primers within the assay. To quantify the absolute abundance of each unique TCRbeta CDR3 rearrangement, sequence reads were collapsed and filtered. For each sample, productive Simpson clonality was calculated as the square root of Simpson's diversity index over productive rearrangements. TCRdb provides this immuneACCESS table in a form limited to in-frame rearrangements. Some clones are lacking; in checked studies, under half of them reflect an unresolved V gene, and why the rest are absent is not known. Clone size and the V and J calls come from that table; the DNA yielded D and trimming. The sample table contains 350,000 to 550,000 clones; only one count was recorded for about 89% of them. The ten largest clones add up to around 4.4% of the sample.

The data are from a study of blood T cell repertoires in COVID-19 (dated by TCRdb to 2020 to 2021). General notes on the study: Samples covering the acute and convalescent phases of COVID-19 were provided by collaborators in the United States, Italy and Spain. Where HLA class I and class II types were available, the types were taken from metadata supplied by the sample provider, not from assay-based typing. The repertoires were released in a freely available public database intended as a resource for research on the immune response to SARS-CoV-2. Samples were obtained from the ongoing ImmuneRACE study (first 160 participants) and from approximately 1,200 subjects provided by 6 global collaborators. The dataset comprised deeply sampled blood TCRbeta repertoires from subjects exposed to, actively infected with, or recovered from COVID-19. Nearly every sample came with metadata listing a de-identified subject ID, COVID-19 status, age in years and sex. The material from the prospective study consisted of cDNA or gDNA derived from T cells, B-cell-depleted T cells, or PBMCs. General study outcomes and caveats: The amount of clinical and demographic metadata varied by source and participant and was provided uncurated.

Each collaborating institution followed its own protocols to collect whole blood in K2EDTA tubes. Collaborator samples were shipped for TCRbeta analysis as frozen whole blood, isolated PBMCs, or DNA extracted from either sample type. The sequence links TRBV6-5 to TRBJ2-2; no D segment can be confidently identified. This clonotype originated in a woman between 25 and 40 years old with acute or convalescent COVID-19. The material sequenced was peripheral blood. The CDR3 is CASSSTNTGELFF. The DNA sequence is TGTGCCAGCAGTTCTACGAACACCGGGGAGCTGTTTTTT.